This is a list of T cell receptor beta chains from one sample in a study of blood T cells in healthy people across ages. One entry per CDR3 protein, called by TCRdb with MiXCR from the 5' RACE reads. This sample carries hundreds of thousands of distinct CDR3 sequences, 48% of them seen once, and the ten largest clones take roughly 12%. The sequencing input was blood. The receptors come from a man in his thirties or forties in good health. Both conserved end residues are trimmed from each CDR3. Each record gives: V gene, CDR3 protein.

>TRBV12-3/TRBV12-4
ASSLRGGRDTQY
>TRBV20-1
SARDPFYEGQY
>TRBV20-1
SAREETSGGKTQY
>TRBV7-2
ASSSRRDSSYTDTQY
>TRBV20-1
SARAPGQGLGNQPQH
>TRBV29-1
SVEEGLGRAETQY
>TRBV7-6
ASSTRGTGISYEQY
>TRBV4-1
ASNNLGANYGYT
>TRBV12-3/TRBV12-4
VSSTGVGKNIQY
>TRBV6-1
ASSPRDGGDLEQY
>TRBV20-1
SASATGKAYEQY
>TRBV7-8
ASSSRGRPSASYNEQF
>TRBV12-3/TRBV12-4
ASSLGRELPQETQY
>TRBV4-3
ASSQYLLSYNEQF
>TRBV6-5
ASGRQPSYNEQF
>TRBV20-1
SATSGTGIMNTEAF
>TRBV6-6
ASGAALTQY
>TRBV5-1
ASSLRAGGIGNTEAF
>TRBV12-3/TRBV12-4
ASSLSLQDGYT
>TRBV4-1
ASSQTQTVAKNIQY
>TRBV13
ASSSQNRGKFYGYT
>TRBV10-3
AIGESGTRSTDTQY
>TRBV29-1
SVPMGTDTQY
>TRBV7-2
ASRGQGGTNEKLF
>TRBV18
ASSPTSLPQETQY
>TRBV7-2
ASSLRGREAYNEQF
>TRBV6-1
ASSEKAPRLAGYNEQF
>TRBV12-3/TRBV12-4
ASSLGVGAF
>TRBV29-1
SVEDLGGALETQY
>TRBV10-3
AISESALQDTEAF
>TRBV9
ASSVARWDAGRDEQF
>TRBV10-3
ASQGVSDYGYT
>TRBV7-9
ASSSTGGEAF
>TRBV18
ASSPQDPRYGYT
>TRBV29-1
SVERGDKYQETQY
>TRBV4-1
ASSQGQGLEDTQY
>TRBV28
ASSPSATGGRYEQY
>TRBV6-6
ASSYSSQGNTGAF
>TRBV5-6
ASSLGQLGTYEQY
>TRBV27
ASRRQEAYEQY
>TRBV7-6
ASSRVNAYEQY
>TRBV5-1
ASSLQTRGNTEAF